Detailed here is one T cell receptor beta chain. No antigen is known for it. The CDR3 is cut off 3 residues early in the read; its end comes from the germline J gene. This sample was included in a study of T cells in women clearing cervical HPV infection. At the level of the study: Controls' single incident HPV16 infection cleared within 12 months without precancer. Study-wide results and limits: Cases and controls were distinguished at AUC around 0.8 by richness and V genes. CIN3+ cases had significantly higher TCR richness than controls; evenness did not differ.

Libraries were prepared by immunoSEQ multiplex PCR; TCRdb keeps only in-frame clonotypes and omits some of them. This sample's table has tens of thousands of clones. Germline CDR1 is DFQATT and CDR2 is SNEGSKA (reference sequence). V was shortened by 6 bases and J by 6 bases, with 27 bases between the two germline ends. The CDR3 consists of 16 residues. Each participant carried one incident cervical HPV16 infection only. J is TRBJ2-7 and V is TRBV20-1, with a possible D match to TRBD1 (6 bases). Sequences were obtained from blood buffy coat. The sequence was collected from a woman between 18 and 70 years old with a cervical HPV16 infection that either progressed to CIN3+ or cleared (not recorded which). CDR3 DNA (partial): TGCAGTGCCACCCCACTCCGAGGGGGAGAGCGTCGCGAG. This codes for CSATPLRGGERRE. The whole CDR3 sequence reads CSATPLRGGERREQYF.